The clone carrying this T cell receptor (beta chain) showed up just once. As yet, its antigen is unknown. The record originates from a study of OX40 agonist ivuxolimab in advanced cancers. Study details: Ivuxolimab was administered intravenously to patients at 0.01 to 10 mg/kg every 2 weeks. General study results and limits: CD8+ T cells showed, on average, more clonal expansion than CD4+ cells.

Autoimmune disease history or systemic immunosuppression was exclusionary. The method was immunoSEQ multiplex PCR; TCRdb's version includes in-frame clones alone and lacks a portion of them. The sample has fewer than 35,000 clones; roughly 76% are singletons. The sequences come from CD4+ or CD8+ T cells sorted from blood, collected in a trial of the OX40 agonist ivuxolimab. The clonotype originates from an adult with an advanced solid tumor such as melanoma, head and neck, liver or kidney cancer.

The CDR3 sequence: CASSPGRTGLNQPQHF. Here the CDR3 DNA reads TGTGCCAGTAGTCCAGGCCGGACAGGGTTAAATCAGCCCCAGCATTTT. The chain links TRBV19 to TRBJ1-5, with 8 positions matching TRBD1. CDR1 is LNHDA, CDR2 SQIVND, per germline (reference sequence). The junction had 10 bases not matched to a gene; V was cut back by 5 bases and J by 4 bases. The CDR3 sequence is 16 residues long.